The source of this T cell receptor beta chain is a study of shared clonotypes between healthy human individuals. Repertoires were generated with immunoSEQ multiplex PCR, while TCRdb's copy carries only in-frame clones and drops some. Of approximately 1.1 million clones in the sample, about 80% were seen once. The study separated CD4+ cells into CD45RA+ naive and CD45RA-negative memory subsets. CDR3 length: 13 amino acids. The germline gives CDR1 MNHNS, CDR2 SASEGT. Trimming left V 7 bases short and J 8 bases short, with 17 bases between. Sequencing input: memory CD4+ T cells from PBMCs. Indicated subset: CD45RA-negative fraction. The clonotype originates from a man younger than 35 in good health. Some clones in this sample may be carry-over from other donors' samples. The chain couples TRBV6-1 to TRBJ1-2; D not certain. CDR3 in amino acids: CASTPNEGLGYTF. For the CDR3, the DNA is TGTGCCAGCACCCCGAACGAAGGGTTAGGCTACACCTTC.